Listed below are T cell receptor beta chains from one sample, sequenced in a study of response to subunit inactivated influenza vaccine. One entry per CDR3 protein results from TCRdb running MiXCR on the RT-PCR reads. The sample contains 400,000 to 550,000 distinct CDR3 sequences, about 25% of which appear only once. Sequenced here: CD4+ T cells sorted from PBMCs, sampled more than 4 days after vaccination. These receptors were taken from a man aged 50-59 years who received an inactivated influenza vaccine. Both conserved end residues are part of each CDR3. The D gene is left open where the match is weak. The size of a clone is reported for some rows only, either as once, few or many, or as a class for expanded clones.

few	TRBV4-3	TRBD1	TRBJ2-5	TGCGCCAGCAGCCACGGGACAGGTCAAGAGACCCAGTACTTC	CASSHGTGQETQYF
.	TRBV5-1	TRBD1	TRBJ1-6	TGCGCCAGCAGCGAGACAGGGACGAATAATTCACCCCTCCACTTT	CASSETGTNNSPLHF
many	TRBV5-1	.	TRBJ2-2	TGCGCCAGCAGCTTGGTGTCCACTGGCGGGGAGCTGTTTTTT	CASSLVSTGGELFF
few	TRBV6-2/TRBV6-3	.	TRBJ2-7	TGTGCCAGCAGTTACACTAACTACGAGCAGTACTTC	CASSYTNYEQYF
.	TRBV7-9	.	TRBJ2-3	TGTGCCAGCAGCCCCCGGCTTACAGATACGCAGTATTTT	CASSPRLTDTQYF
few	TRBV4-2	TRBD1	TRBJ2-7	TGTGCCAGCAGCCCGGTTACAGGGGGCCGGAACGAGCAGTACTTC	CASSPVTGGRNEQYF
few	TRBV10-3	.	TRBJ1-5	TGTGCCATCAGTGAGTGGGGGGATCAGCCCCAGCATTTT	CAISEWGDQPQHF
many	TRBV10-3	TRBD1	TRBJ2-7	TGTGCCATCAGCGAACTGGGGACAGGGGGCGACGAGCAGTACTTC	CAISELGTGGDEQYF
.	TRBV7-2	.	TRBJ2-3	TGTGCCAGCAGCTTTCGGGCCCAAATGGATACGCAGTATTTT	CASSFRAQMDTQYF
once	TRBV20-1	.	TRBJ2-7	TGCAGTGCTAGATCAGGTCTTACAGTAAACGAGCAGTACTTC	CSARSGLTVNEQYF
.	TRBV7-6	TRBD2	TRBJ2-1	TGTGCCAGCAGCTTAGTCCCGCGGCGGGGGTTCTCCTACAATGAGCAGTTCTTC	CASSLVPRRGFSYNEQFF
few	TRBV10-3	TRBD1	TRBJ1-6	TGTGCCATCAGTGAGTCTCCGACAGGGCAAGGTTCACCCCTCCACTTT	CAISESPTGQGSPLHF
.	TRBV7-9	.	TRBJ2-1	TGTGCCAGCAGCTTAGCCCAAAGGGCATTGAACGATGAGCAGTTCTTC	CASSLAQRALNDEQFF
few	TRBV6-5	.	TRBJ1-1	TGTGCCAGCAGTTACTCGATCATGATGAACACTGAAGCTTTCTTT	CASSYSIMMNTEAFF
.	TRBV7-2	TRBD1	TRBJ1-2	TGTGCCAGCAGCAACGAACAGGGGATAAGAGGCTACACCTTC	CASSNEQGIRGYTF
.	TRBV5-1	.	TRBJ2-4	TGCGCCAGCAGCTTGGATGCAGCTGGAGGGTCGAACATTCAGTACTTC	CASSLDAAGGSNIQYF
.	TRBV12-3/TRBV12-4	TRBD1	TRBJ2-1	TGTGCCAGCAGTTTAGCGAGGACAGGGCAACACAATGAGCAGTTCTTC	CASSLARTGQHNEQFF
few	TRBV7-9	.	TRBJ1-1	TGTGCCAGCAGCTACACAGGGCTGGAGACTGAAGCTTTCTTT	CASSYTGLETEAFF
.	TRBV11-3	.	TRBJ2-1	TGTGCCAGCAGCTTATGGGCTTACAATGAGCAGTTCTTC	CASSLWAYNEQFF
.	TRBV9	.	TRBJ1-1	TGTGCCAGCAGCGTAGGTGACAGGCTGAACACTGAAGCTTTCTTT	CASSVGDRLNTEAFF
few	TRBV5-6	.	TRBJ2-3	TGTGCCAGCAGGGGGGGGCGGGGAAGCACAGATACGCAGTATTTT	CASRGGRGSTDTQYF
few	TRBV5-6	TRBD1	TRBJ2-5	TGTGCCAGCAGCTTGGAAGGGGGCATATGGGAGACCCAGTACTTC	CASSLEGGIWETQYF
.	TRBV6-1	TRBD2	TRBJ2-5	TGTGCCAGCAGTGGGACACGGGGGGGGCCGGGGGAGACCCAGTACTTC	CASSGTRGGPGETQYF
.	TRBV4-3	.	TRBJ2-3	TGCGCCAGCAGCCAAGATACAAGGGGGAGGGACACAGATACGCAGTATTTT	CASSQDTRGRDTDTQYF
.	TRBV7-2	.	TRBJ2-6	TGTGCCAGCAGCACAAGAGGTGGGGCCAACGTCCTGACTTTC	CASSTRGGANVLTF
few	TRBV19	.	TRBJ2-7	TGTGCCAGTAGTATAGGTCCGGGGGCGCGGCAGTACTTC	CASSIGPGARQYF
.	TRBV20-1	TRBD1	TRBJ2-7	TGCTGTGCCGCCGGACAGGGGGACCAACCCACCTACGAGCAGTACTTC	CCAAGQGDQPTYEQYF
.	TRBV3-1	TRBD1	TRBJ2-7	TGTGCCAGCAGCAGGGACAGTCGCTCCTACGAGCAGTACTTC	CASSRDSRSYEQYF
.	TRBV5-1	.	TRBJ2-3	TGCGCCAGCAGCTTGATGAGTCTTGGAGATACGCAGTATTTT	CASSLMSLGDTQYF
.	TRBV2	.	TRBJ2-3	TGTGCCAGCAGTGAGTTTACCCATACCCGTAGCACAGATACGCAGTATTTT	CASSEFTHTRSTDTQYF
.	TRBV5-1	TRBD1	TRBJ2-5	TGCGCCAGCAGCTTAAACGGACAGGGGGGCGAGACCCAGTACTTC	CASSLNGQGGETQYF
few	TRBV7-2	TRBD1	TRBJ1-5	TGTGCCAGCAGCGCCGAGACAGGGACCAATCAGCCCCAGCATTTT	CASSAETGTNQPQHF
.	TRBV18	.	TRBJ2-3	TGTGCCAGCTCACCACCGTCGACACCGGATACGCAGTATTTT	CASSPPSTPDTQYF
.	TRBV20-1	TRBD2	TRBJ2-3	TGCAGTGCTATAAGCGGGGGGTTAGTTGATACGCAGTATTTT	CSAISGGLVDTQYF
.	TRBV10-2	.	TRBJ2-5	TGCGCCAGCAGGGGGTCTGTGGAGACCCAGTACTTC	CASRGSVETQYF
.	TRBV10-3	TRBD2	TRBJ2-2	TGTGCCATCAGTGGAGGACTAGCGGCCAGCGACACCGGGGAGCTGTTTTTT	CAISGGLAASDTGELFF
few	TRBV5-5	TRBD2	TRBJ2-5	TGTGCCAGCAGCACGGGGACTAGCTCGGAGACCCAGTACTTC	CASSTGTSSETQYF
few	TRBV7-8	TRBD1	TRBJ2-7	TGTGCCAGCAGCTTAGAGGGACAGGGAGACTACGAGCAGTACTTC	CASSLEGQGDYEQYF
.	TRBV28	.	TRBJ2-3	TGTGCCAGCAGTCCGCGGGGAGACGGTCATGCGCAGTATTTT	CASSPRGDGHAQYF
.	TRBV28	.	TRBJ2-6	TGTGCCAGCAGTTTCGTCGGGCAGTTTGTAGGACCCTCTGGGGCCAACGTCCTGACTTTC	CASSFVGQFVGPSGANVLTF
.	TRBV15	.	TRBJ2-3	TGTGCCACCAGCACAGCTGTTGCGCAGTATTTT	CATSTAVAQYF